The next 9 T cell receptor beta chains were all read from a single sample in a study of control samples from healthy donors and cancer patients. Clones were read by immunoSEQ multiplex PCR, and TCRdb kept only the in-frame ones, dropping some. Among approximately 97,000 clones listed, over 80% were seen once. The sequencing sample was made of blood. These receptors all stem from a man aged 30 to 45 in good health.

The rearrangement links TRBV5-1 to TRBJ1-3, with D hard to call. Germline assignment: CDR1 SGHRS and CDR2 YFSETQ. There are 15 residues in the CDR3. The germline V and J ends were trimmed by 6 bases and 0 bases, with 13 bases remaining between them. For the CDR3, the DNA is TGCGCCAGCACCCCCAGCGCAAGCTCTGGAAACACCATATATTTT. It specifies CASTPSASSGNTIYF. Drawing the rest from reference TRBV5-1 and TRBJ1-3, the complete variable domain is KAGVTQTPRYLIKTRGQQVTLSCSPISGHRSVSWYQQTPGQGLQFLFEYFSETQRNKGNFPGRFSGRQFSNSRSEMNVSTLELGDSALYLCASTPSASSGNTIYFGEGSWLTVV.

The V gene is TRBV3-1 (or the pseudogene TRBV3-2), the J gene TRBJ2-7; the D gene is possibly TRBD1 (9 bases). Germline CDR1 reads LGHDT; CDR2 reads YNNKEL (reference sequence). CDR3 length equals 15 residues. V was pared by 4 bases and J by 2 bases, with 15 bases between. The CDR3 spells CASSLAGQGTYEQYF. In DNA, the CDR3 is TGTGCCAGCAGCCTAGCGGGACAGGGTACCTACGAGCAGTACTTC.

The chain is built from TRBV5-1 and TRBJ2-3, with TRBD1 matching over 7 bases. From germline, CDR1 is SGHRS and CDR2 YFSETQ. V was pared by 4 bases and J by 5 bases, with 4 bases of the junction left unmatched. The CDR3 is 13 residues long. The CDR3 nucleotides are TGCGCCAGCAGCGGAACAGGGGAAGATACGCAGTATTTT. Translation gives CASSGTGEDTQYF.

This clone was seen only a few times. The CDR3 DNA reads as TGTGCCAGCAGCTTTGGGCTACTAGCGGGGGGCTACAATGAGCAGTTCTTC. Protein: CASSFGLLAGGYNEQFF. The chain recombines TRBV12-1 with TRBJ2-1; the table's D call, TRBD2, was not checked against the DNA. TRBV12-1 is a known pseudogene. The CDR3 is made up of 17 amino acids.

The CDR3 protein is CASRGDYGYTF. The CDR3 nucleotides read TGTGCCAGCAGAGGGGACTATGGCTACACCTTC. The chain couples TRBV6-6 to TRBJ1-2; possibly TRBD1 for D (5 bases). V lost 6 bases, J lost 3 bases, and 5 bases lay in between. There are 11 residues in the CDR3. Germline V gene lookup returns CDR1 MNHNY and CDR2 SVGAGI (reference sequence).

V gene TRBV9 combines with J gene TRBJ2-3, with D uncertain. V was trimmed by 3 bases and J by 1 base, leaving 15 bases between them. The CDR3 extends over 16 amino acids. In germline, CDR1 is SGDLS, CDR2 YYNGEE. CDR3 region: CASSDLTVARTDTQYF. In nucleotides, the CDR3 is TGTGCCAGCAGCGACTTGACTGTGGCGCGCACAGATACGCAGTATTTT. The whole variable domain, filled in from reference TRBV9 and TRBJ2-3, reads DSGVTQTPKHLITATGQRVTLRCSPRSGDLSVYWYQQSLDQGLQFLIQYYNGEERAKGNILERFSAQQFPDLHSELNLSSLELGDSALYFCASSDLTVARTDTQYFGPGTRLTVL.

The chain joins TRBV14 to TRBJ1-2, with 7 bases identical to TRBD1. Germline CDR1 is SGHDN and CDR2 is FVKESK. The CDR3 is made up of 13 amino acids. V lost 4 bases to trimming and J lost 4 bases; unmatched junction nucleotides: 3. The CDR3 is CASSLGQRYGYTF. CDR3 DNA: TGTGCCAGCAGCCTGGGACAGCGCTATGGCTACACCTTC.

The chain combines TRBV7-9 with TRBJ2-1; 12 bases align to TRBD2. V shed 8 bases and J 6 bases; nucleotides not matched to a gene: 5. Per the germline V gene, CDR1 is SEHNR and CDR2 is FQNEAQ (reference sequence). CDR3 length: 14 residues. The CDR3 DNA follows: TGTGCCAGCCTAGCGGGGGGGCCTGGCAATGAGCAGTTCTTC. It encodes CASLAGGPGNEQFF.

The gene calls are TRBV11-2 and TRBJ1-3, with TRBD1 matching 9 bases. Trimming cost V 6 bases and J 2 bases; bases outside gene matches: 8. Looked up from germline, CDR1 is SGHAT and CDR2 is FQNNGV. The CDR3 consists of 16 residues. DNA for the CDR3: TGTGCCAGCAGATCTACCGGGACAGGGACTGGAAACACCATATATTTT. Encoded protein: CASRSTGTGTGNTIYF.